This T cell receptor beta chain originates from a study of T cell responses to AZD1222 COVID-19 vaccine. Points from the study as a whole: Rises in breadth and depth of Spike-specific TCRs came after two AZD1222 doses. Targets within unmutated variant regions were reportedly found for nearly half of spike-specific TCRs. Donors skewed white British and female; clonal diversity was possibly underestimated. Regions 160-218 and 743-854 dominated among vaccine-associated CD4 TCRs spanning spike.

CDR3 length equals 12 residues. The germline CDR1 and CDR2 sequences are SGHKS and YYEKEE (reference sequence). V was pared by 10 bases and J by 2 bases, with 11 bases between. This clone showed up just a few times. Its antigen is still unknown. Libraries were prepared by immunoSEQ multiplex PCR; TCRdb keeps only in-frame clonotypes and omits some of them. Altogether 120,000 to 150,000 clones are present, approximately 85% being singletons, with the ten largest covering around 4.1%. This clonotype originated in an adult in good health. The chain combines TRBV5-5 with TRBJ2-3; no clear D gene. The sequences come from peripheral blood, collected on day 0 of MenACWY control vaccination. Here the CDR3 reads CASQGDTDTQYF. The CDR3 DNA is TGTGCCTCCCAAGGAGACACAGATACGCAGTATTTT.